A single sample gave rise to the 30 T cell receptor beta chains below, sequenced in a study of cytomegalovirus exposure and HLA in healthy donors. The PCR contained 60 Vbeta and 13 Jbeta primers. Produced via immunoSEQ multiplex PCR; TCRdb's table is partial and in-frame only. The sample carries about 130,000 clones, about 80% recorded once. Sequencing was done on a sample of PBMCs. These receptors all come from a man in his fifties or sixties in good health and CMV-seronegative.

V usage is TRBV10-3 and J usage is TRBJ1-5; 7 nucleotides line up with TRBD1. This CDR3 comprises 13 residues. After removal of 5 bases from V and 5 bases from J, the junction contained 3 bases not matched to a gene. CDR1 ENHRY and CDR2 SYGVKD come from the germline V gene. CDR3 DNA: TGTGCCATCAGTTTGCAGGGGGATCAGCCCCAGCATTTT. Translating it yields CAISLQGDQPQHF.

The V gene is TRBV5-1, the J gene TRBJ1-4, with 10 bases matching TRBD1. The CDR3 has 14 amino acids. The germline CDR1 and CDR2 sequences are SGHRS and YFSETQ. Trimming removed 7 bases from V and 6 bases from J; junction bases left unmatched: 6. CDR3 in amino acids: CASGTGTGDEKLFF. The CDR3 DNA reads TGCGCCAGCGGCACCGGGACAGGGGATGAAAAACTGTTTTTT. The whole variable domain, filled in from reference TRBV5-1 and TRBJ1-4, reads KAGVTQTPRYLIKTRGQQVTLSCSPISGHRSVSWYQQTPGQGLQFLFEYFSETQRNKGNFPGRFSGRQFSNSRSEMNVSTLELGDSALYLCASGTGTGDEKLFFGSGTQLSVL.

The chain carries TRBV29-1 and TRBJ1-1; D unclear. The CDR3 has 15 residues. V was trimmed by 0 bases and J by 0 bases, leaving 11 bases between them. CDR1 is SQVTM, CDR2 ANQGSEA, per germline. The CDR3 DNA follows: TGCAGCGTTGAAGACGGGTCAGAGATGAACACTGAAGCTTTCTTT. Amino acids: CSVEDGSEMNTEAFF.

The V gene is TRBV18, the J gene TRBJ2-7; tentatively, D is TRBD2 (5 bases). The ends were cut back, 3 bases at V and 5 bases at J, with 8 bases in the middle. Germline values: CDR1 KGHSH, CDR2 LQKENI. The CDR3 has 12 residues. CDR3 bases: TGTGCCAGCTCACCCGAGGGAAACGAGCAGTACTTC. Protein: CASSPEGNEQYF.

There are a few counts of this clone. The chain combines TRBV27 with TRBJ2-4; D not certain. The CDR3 runs 16 residues. CDR1 MNHEY and CDR2 SMNVEV come from the germline V gene (reference sequence). V lost 5 bases and J 2 bases, leaving 16 bases between the germline ends. This CDR3 is CASSPYTGEPKNIQYF. In DNA, the CDR3 is TGTGCCAGCAGTCCGTACACCGGAGAGCCCAAAAACATTCAGTACTTC.

In this sample, this clone turned up a few times. The rearrangement uses TRBV4-3 and TRBJ2-2, with no clear D. The V end was cut by 1 base, the J end by 4 bases, with 4 bases between. CDR3 size: 13 residues. Germline loops: CDR1 LGHNA, CDR2 YSLEER. CDR3 nucleotides: TGCGCCAGCAGCCAAGTCCTCACCGGGGAGCTGTTTTTT. This sequence encodes CASSQVLTGELFF.

The V and J genes are TRBV6-1 and TRBJ1-3; 8 nucleotides match TRBD1. In germline, CDR1 is MNHNS, CDR2 SASEGT. This CDR3 has 14 residues. V was clipped by 10 bases and J by 1 base; unmatched bases: 6. The CDR3 coding sequence is TGTGCCACCACCACAGGGGGTTCTGGAAACACCATATATTTT. Translation: CATTTGGSGNTIYF.

This rearrangement joins TRBV28 to TRBJ2-1, with 7 bases that match TRBD1. V lost 8 bases to trimming and J lost 6 bases; unmatched junction nucleotides: 7. This CDR3 is built from 13 residues. CDR1 MDHEN and CDR2 SYDVKM come from the germline V gene. The CDR3 DNA sequence: TGTGCCAGCCTAGGGGGCGAGGTCAATGAGCAGTTCTTC. Translated, it gives CASLGGEVNEQFF.

This clone was recorded a few times. This chain links TRBV29-1 with TRBJ1-2; D ambiguous. Trimming took off 7 bases at V and 0 bases at J, with 9 bases between the two ends. The CDR3 covers 12 residues. Germline V CDR1 and CDR2: SQVTM, ANQGSEA. The CDR3 region is CSALRSNYGYTF. The CDR3 DNA reads TGCAGCGCCCTACGGTCTAACTATGGCTACACCTTC.

The gene calls are TRBV7-2 and TRBJ1-5; 10 positions match TRBD1. Unmatched junction bases numbered 7, after V lost 1 base and J lost 10 bases. Germline CDR1 and CDR2: SGHTA and FQGNSA. The CDR3 is made up of 15 amino acids. DNA for the CDR3: TGTGCCAGCAGCTTAGGTGGGGGACAGGGGTTTCCCCAGCATTTT. It codes for CASSLGGGQGFPQHF.

The chain uses TRBV19 and TRBJ2-7; 9 bases fit TRBD1. The CDR3 is made up of 15 amino acids. In germline, CDR1 is LNHDA, CDR2 SQIVND (reference sequence). V lost 3 bases and J lost 4; bases outside the gene matches: 7. CDR3: CASSIGRTGVYEQYF. CDR3 nucleotides: TGTGCCAGTAGTATCGGCAGGACAGGGGTATACGAGCAGTACTTC.

The rearrangement uses TRBV30 and TRBJ1-4, with TRBD1 as a possible D gene (5 bases). Germline V gives CDR1 GTSNPN, CDR2 SVGIG (reference sequence). The length of the CDR3 is 12 residues. V dropped 4 bases and J dropped 4 bases, with 7 bases sitting between them. The CDR3 DNA follows: TGTGCCTGGAACCAGGGTAATGAAAAACTGTTTTTT. This encodes CAWNQGNEKLFF.

J is TRBJ2-2 and V is TRBV6-4; D might be TRBD1 (6 bases). CDR3 length: 19 amino acids. Germline CDR1 and CDR2: MRHNA and SNTAGT. The V gene lost 2 bases and the J gene lost 4 bases, with 23 bases spanning the gap. In DNA form, the CDR3 reads TGTGCCAGCAGTGACCTCTCATTCGGACAGAGAGATGGCACCGGGGAGCTGTTTTTT. Protein product: CASSDLSFGQRDGTGELFF.

This clone was picked up one time. The same CDR3 arises from other DNA sequences in this sample as well. V is TRBV5-1 and J is TRBJ2-7, with 10 bases identical to TRBD1. The CDR3 sequence is 14 residues long. Germline V CDR1 and CDR2: SGHRS, YFSETQ. Trimming at V came to 4 bases and at J to 4 bases, leaving 5 bases not matched to a gene. The CDR3 spells CASSLGTGAYEQYF. CDR3 in DNA: TGCGCCAGCAGCCTGGGGACAGGGGCATACGAGCAGTACTTC.

J is TRBJ2-3 and V is TRBV10-3, with D possibly being TRBD1 (6 bases). Germline V gene sequence: CDR1 ENHRY, CDR2 SYGVKD. Trimming pared 6 bases from V and 6 bases from J, leaving 13 bases between. This CDR3 is built from 13 residues. CDR3 in DNA: TGTGCCATCAGGGAACAGGGTCTGGATACGCAGTATTTT. Translation gives CAIREQGLDTQYF.

The chain has TRBV4-1 and TRBJ2-3; tentatively, D is TRBD2 (6 bases). Germline V gives CDR1 MGHRA, CDR2 YSYEKL. This CDR3 region has 16 residues. Trimming stripped 8 bases from V and 2 bases from J, with 20 bases between. The CDR3 reads CASHDRASANTDTQYF. CDR3 bases: TGCGCCAGCCATGATCGGGCTAGCGCTAACACAGATACGCAGTATTTT.

This clone was observed once. In DNA form, the CDR3 reads TGCAGCGTCGCAGGGACAGGGTTGGGCGATGAGCAGTTCTTC. It yields the protein CSVAGTGLGDEQFF. This chain uses TRBV29-1 with TRBJ2-1; 9 bases fit TRBD1. Germline assignment: CDR1 SQVTM and CDR2 ANQGSEA. This CDR3 spans 14 amino acids. The junction had 11 bases not matched to a gene; V was cut back by 6 bases and J by 8 bases.

This rearrangement joins TRBV2 to TRBJ2-5; perhaps TRBD1 as D (6 bases). The CDR3 totals 15 residues. The germline V and J ends were trimmed by 6 bases and 0 bases, with 14 bases remaining between them. CDR1 SNHLY and CDR2 FYNNEI come from the germline V gene. DNA of the CDR3: TGTGCCAGCAGAAGACAGGAAGCATACCAAGAGACCCAGTACTTC. Its translation is CASRRQEAYQETQYF.

The chain couples TRBV7-2 to TRBJ1-5; 7 positions match TRBD1. The germline gives CDR1 SGHTA, CDR2 FQGNSA. This CDR3 spans 14 amino acids. The V gene end was trimmed by 4 bases and the J gene end by 11 bases; junction bases not matched to a gene: 11. The CDR3 DNA is TGTGCCAGCAGCTCGTCGACAGGGTCGGGGTCCCAGCATTTT. Protein product: CASSSSTGSGSQHF.

In this sample, this clone turned up once. J is TRBJ2-1 and V is TRBV28, with D tentatively TRBD2 (6 bases). V was shortened by 7 bases and J by 3 bases, with 13 bases between the two germline ends. Germline CDR1 is MDHEN and CDR2 is SYDVKM. The CDR3 consists of 14 residues. The CDR3 here is CASIPGTYYNEQFF. The CDR3 nucleotides read TGTGCCAGCATCCCCGGGACTTACTACAATGAGCAGTTCTTC.

Notes on this clone: Other DNA variants within this sample encode the same CDR3. The chain recombines TRBV18 with TRBJ2-3; 8 bases match TRBD1. Germline CDR1 KGHSH, CDR2 LQKENI. V shed 3 bases, J shed 4 bases, and the junction held 3 bases outside the gene matches. The CDR3 length is 14 residues. The CDR3 protein is CASSPRQGPDTQYF. The CDR3 region has the DNA TGTGCCAGCTCACCTCGACAGGGGCCAGATACGCAGTATTTT.

This rearrangement joins TRBV9 to TRBJ1-4, with TRBD1 matching over 7 bases. The CDR3 has 17 amino acids. V was pared by 0 bases and J by 5 bases, with 10 bases of the junction left unmatched. Per germline, CDR1 SGDLS and CDR2 YYNGEE. In DNA form, the CDR3 reads TGTGCCAGCAGCGTAGGCCCCCGCGGGACAGTGAATGAAAAACTGTTTTTT. Its translation: CASSVGPRGTVNEKLFF.

CDR3 nucleotide sequence: TGTGCCAGTACCGGGACAGGGGTAATCTTGGGCAATCAGCCCCAGCATTTT. It yields the protein CASTGTGVILGNQPQHF. The chain is built from TRBV7-8 and TRBJ1-5; 10 nucleotides line up with TRBD1. The junction had 13 bases not matched to a gene; V was cut back by 9 bases and J by 2 bases. Per germline, CDR1 SGHVS and CDR2 FQNEAQ. The CDR3 is made up of 17 amino acids.

The chain links TRBV5-1 to TRBJ2-2; 10 nucleotides line up with TRBD1. Trimming took 1 base from V and 7 from J; bases not matched to a gene: 10. The CDR3 is made up of 17 amino acids. CDR1 and CDR2 (germline): SGHRS, YFSETQ. Here the CDR3 DNA reads TGCGCCAGCAGCTTGAAGACAGGGGGCTATGTGGACGGGGAGCTGTTTTTT. It codes for CASSLKTGGYVDGELFF.

The V call is TRBV5-1, the J call TRBJ1-1; D is ambiguous. V dropped 1 base and J dropped 1 base, with 20 bases sitting between them. The CDR3 length is 18 residues. Germline V lookup: CDR1 SGHRS, CDR2 YFSETQ. CDR3 DNA sequence: TGCGCCAGCAGCTTGCAATTTCCGGGCGGGGTTGGGAACACTGAAGCTTTCTTT. Protein sequence: CASSLQFPGGVGNTEAFF.

V and J are TRBV6-6 and TRBJ2-7; unclear D gene. The CDR3 spans 16 residues. CDR1 is MNHNY and CDR2 is SVGAGI in the germline V gene (reference sequence). Between the trimmed V and J ends, which lost 0 bases and 0 bases, there was a span of 12 bases. The chain's CDR3 is CASSYSLGGSSYEQYF. CDR3 DNA: TGTGCCAGCAGTTACTCGCTAGGCGGAAGCTCCTACGAGCAGTACTTC.

This clone occurred a few times. This chain links TRBV28 with TRBJ1-1; D not certain. The V and J ends lost 5 bases and 2 bases respectively, with 12 bases between them. The germline V gene encodes CDR1 MDHEN and CDR2 SYDVKM. CDR3 size: 14 residues. The chain's CDR3 is CASSPGSLNTEAFF. The DNA for the CDR3 is TGTGCCAGCAGTCCGGGATCCTTAAACACTGAAGCTTTCTTT.

The chain couples TRBV28 to TRBJ2-5; 12 bases are a match to TRBD1. Trimming took 7 bases from V and 5 from J; bases not matched to a gene: 11. CDR3 length: 16 amino acids. Germline loops: CDR1 MDHEN, CDR2 SYDVKM. CDR3 residues: CASTPIGTGGAETQYF. The CDR3 region has the DNA TGTGCCAGCACTCCGATCGGGACAGGGGGCGCGGAGACCCAGTACTTC.

This chain joins TRBV5-6 and TRBJ1-1; D is unresolved. The CDR3 covers 15 residues. V was trimmed by 0 bases and J by 5 bases, leaving 14 bases between them. Looked up from germline, CDR1 is SGHDT and CDR2 is YYEEEE. The CDR3 protein is CASSLAGRAGTEAFF. DNA for the CDR3: TGTGCCAGCAGCTTGGCCGGTCGGGCGGGTACTGAAGCTTTCTTT.

The rearrangement joins TRBV6-6 to TRBJ1-2; D unresolved. V dropped 0 bases and J dropped 2 bases, with 10 bases sitting between them. The CDR3 runs 15 residues. CDR1 MNHNY and CDR2 SVGAGI come from the germline V gene (reference sequence). The CDR3 sequence is CASSYSTNSNYGYTF. CDR3 DNA sequence: TGTGCCAGCAGTTACTCCACGAACTCAAACTATGGCTACACCTTC.